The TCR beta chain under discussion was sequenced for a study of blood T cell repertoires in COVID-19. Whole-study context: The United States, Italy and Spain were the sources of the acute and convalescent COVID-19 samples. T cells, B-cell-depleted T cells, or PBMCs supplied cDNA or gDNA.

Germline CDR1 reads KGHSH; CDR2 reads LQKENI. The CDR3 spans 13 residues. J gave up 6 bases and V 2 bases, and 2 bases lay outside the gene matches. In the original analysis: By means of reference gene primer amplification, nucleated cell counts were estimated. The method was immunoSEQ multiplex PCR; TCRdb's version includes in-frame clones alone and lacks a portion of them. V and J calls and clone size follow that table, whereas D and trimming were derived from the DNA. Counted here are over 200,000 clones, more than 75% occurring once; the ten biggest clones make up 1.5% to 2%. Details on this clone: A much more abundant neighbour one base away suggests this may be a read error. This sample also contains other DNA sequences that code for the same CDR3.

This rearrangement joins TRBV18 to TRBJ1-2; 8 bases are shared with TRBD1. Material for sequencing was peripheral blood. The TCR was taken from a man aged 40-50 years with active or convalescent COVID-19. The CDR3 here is CASSPIQGDGYTF. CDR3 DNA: TGTGCCAGCTCACCAATACAGGGGGATGGCTACACCTTC.